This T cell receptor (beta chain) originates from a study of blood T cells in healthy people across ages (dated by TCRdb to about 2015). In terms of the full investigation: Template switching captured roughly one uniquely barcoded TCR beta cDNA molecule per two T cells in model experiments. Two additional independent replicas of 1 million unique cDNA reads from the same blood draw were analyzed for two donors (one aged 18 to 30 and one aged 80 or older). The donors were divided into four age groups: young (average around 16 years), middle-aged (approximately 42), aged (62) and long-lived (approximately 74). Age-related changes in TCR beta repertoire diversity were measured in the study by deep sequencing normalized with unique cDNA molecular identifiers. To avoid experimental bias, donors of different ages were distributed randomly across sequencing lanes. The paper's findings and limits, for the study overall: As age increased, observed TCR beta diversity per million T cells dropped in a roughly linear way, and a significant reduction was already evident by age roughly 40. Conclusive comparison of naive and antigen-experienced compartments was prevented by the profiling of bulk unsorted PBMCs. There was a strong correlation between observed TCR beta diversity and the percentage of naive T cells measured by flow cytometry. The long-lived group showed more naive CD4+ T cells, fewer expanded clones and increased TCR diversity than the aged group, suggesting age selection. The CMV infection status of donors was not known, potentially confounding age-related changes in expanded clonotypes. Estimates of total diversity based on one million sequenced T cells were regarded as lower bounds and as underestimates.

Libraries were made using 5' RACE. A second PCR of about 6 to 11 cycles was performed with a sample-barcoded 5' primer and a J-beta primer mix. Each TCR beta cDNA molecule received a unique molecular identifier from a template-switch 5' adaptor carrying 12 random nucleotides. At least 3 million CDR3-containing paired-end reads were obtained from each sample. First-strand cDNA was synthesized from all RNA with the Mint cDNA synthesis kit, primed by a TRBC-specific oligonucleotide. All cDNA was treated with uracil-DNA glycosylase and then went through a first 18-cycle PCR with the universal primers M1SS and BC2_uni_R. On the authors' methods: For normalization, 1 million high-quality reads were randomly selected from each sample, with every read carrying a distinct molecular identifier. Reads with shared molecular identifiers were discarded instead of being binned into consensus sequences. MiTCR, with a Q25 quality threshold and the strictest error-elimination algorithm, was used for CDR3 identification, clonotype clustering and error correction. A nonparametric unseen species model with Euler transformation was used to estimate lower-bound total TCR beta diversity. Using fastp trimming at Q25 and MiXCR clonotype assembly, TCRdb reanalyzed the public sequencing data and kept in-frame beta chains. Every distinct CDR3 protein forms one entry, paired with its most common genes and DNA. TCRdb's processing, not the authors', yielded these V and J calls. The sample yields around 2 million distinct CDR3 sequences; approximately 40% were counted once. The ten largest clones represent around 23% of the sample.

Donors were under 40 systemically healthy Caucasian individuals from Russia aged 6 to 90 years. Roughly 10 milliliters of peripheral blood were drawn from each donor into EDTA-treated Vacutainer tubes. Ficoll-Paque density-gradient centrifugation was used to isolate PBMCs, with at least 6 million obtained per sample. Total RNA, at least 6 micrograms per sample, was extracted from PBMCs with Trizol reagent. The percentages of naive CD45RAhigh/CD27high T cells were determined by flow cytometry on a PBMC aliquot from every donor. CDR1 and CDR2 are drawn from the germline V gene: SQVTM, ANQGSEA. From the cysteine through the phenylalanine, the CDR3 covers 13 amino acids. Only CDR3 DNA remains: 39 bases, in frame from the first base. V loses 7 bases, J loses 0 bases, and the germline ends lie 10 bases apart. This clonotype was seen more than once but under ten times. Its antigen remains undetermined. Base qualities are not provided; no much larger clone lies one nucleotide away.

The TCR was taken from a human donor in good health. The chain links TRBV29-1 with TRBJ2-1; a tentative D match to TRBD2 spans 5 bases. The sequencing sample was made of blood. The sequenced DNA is TGCAGCGGGCGAGGGAGCTCCTACAATGAGCAGTTCTTC. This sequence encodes CSGRGSSYNEQFF.